This T cell receptor (beta chain) is drawn from a study of vaccination effects on CD4 cells after COVID-19. The germline CDR1 and CDR2 sequences are KGHSH and LQKENI. The CDR3 extends over 14 amino acids. Trimming shortened V by 3 bases and J by 2 bases, and 8 bases separated the two germline ends. Antigen-specific CD4+ T cells were expanded with viral peptide pools in the ViraFEST assay before sequencing. With approximately 10 days of culture completed, CD4+ T cells were isolated. Convalescent patients had PCR-confirmed SARS-CoV-2 infection between March and December 2020. Sequencing was performed with immunoSEQ multiplex PCR; in TCRdb, only in-frame clones are kept and a portion is missing. There are approximately 31,000 clones in the sample; more than 60% occur only once, and 28% lies in the top ten. To note about this clone: No antigen is known for it.

The receptor was derived from a human donor who had a prior SARS-CoV-2 infection. The source material was CD4+ T cells from PBMCs cultured with a peptide pool, sampled before COVID-19 vaccination. This chain joins TRBV18 and TRBJ1-3; D possibly corresponds to TRBD1 (6 bases). The CDR3, as DNA: TGTGCCAGCTCACCGGGGGCTCCTGGAAACACCATATATTTT. Translation: CASSPGAPGNTIYF.